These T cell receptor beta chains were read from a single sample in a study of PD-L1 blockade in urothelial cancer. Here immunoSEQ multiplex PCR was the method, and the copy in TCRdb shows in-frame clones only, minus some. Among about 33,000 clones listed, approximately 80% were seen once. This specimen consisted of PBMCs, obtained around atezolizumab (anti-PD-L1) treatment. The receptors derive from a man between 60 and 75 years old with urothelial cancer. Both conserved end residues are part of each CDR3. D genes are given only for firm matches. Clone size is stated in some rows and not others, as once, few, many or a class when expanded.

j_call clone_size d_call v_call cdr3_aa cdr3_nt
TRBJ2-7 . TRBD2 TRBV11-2 CASSSFKGSGDSYEQYF TGTGCCAGCAGCTCGTTTAAAGGTAGCGGGGATTCCTACGAGCAGTACTTC
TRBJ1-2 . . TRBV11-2 CASSDLGGDGYTF TGTGCCAGCAGCGACCTTGGAGGGGATGGCTACACCTTC
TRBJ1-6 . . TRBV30 CAWSSARDSPLHF TGTGCCTGGAGTTCAGCGCGGGATTCACCCCTCCACTTT
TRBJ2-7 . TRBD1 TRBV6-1 CASSERAGTEGYEQYF TGTGCCAGCAGTGAAAGGGCCGGGACAGAGGGATACGAGCAGTACTTC
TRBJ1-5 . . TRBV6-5 CASRKQGNSNQPQHF TGTGCCAGCAGGAAACAGGGAAATAGCAATCAGCCCCAGCATTTT
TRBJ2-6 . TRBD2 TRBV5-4 CASSLGLAGGGSGANVLTF TGTGCCAGCAGCTTGGGGCTAGCGGGAGGAGGCTCTGGGGCCAACGTCCTGACTTTC
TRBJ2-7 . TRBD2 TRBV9 CASSVTPGRAYEQYF TGTGCCAGCAGCGTAACCCCGGGGAGGGCCTACGAGCAGTACTTC
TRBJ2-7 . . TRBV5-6 CASHREGYYEQYF TGTGCCAGCCACCGTGAGGGCTACTACGAGCAGTACTTC
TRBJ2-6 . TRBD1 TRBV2 CASSGTGSGANVLTF TGTGCCAGCAGTGGGACAGGTTCTGGGGCCAACGTCCTGACTTTC
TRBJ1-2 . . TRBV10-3 CAISSTQEIYGYTF TGTGCCATCAGTTCAACACAGGAAATCTATGGCTACACCTTC
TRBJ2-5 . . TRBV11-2 CASSLELGWETQYF TGTGCCAGCAGCTTAGAGCTGGGCTGGGAGACCCAGTACTTC
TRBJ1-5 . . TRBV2 CATTWGDYRPQHF TGTGCCACTACTTGGGGGGATTATCGGCCCCAGCATTTT
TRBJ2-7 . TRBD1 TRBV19 CASSPGGPYEQYF TGTGCCAGTAGTCCAGGGGGCCCCTACGAGCAGTACTTC
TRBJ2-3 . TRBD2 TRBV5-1 CASSLFLAGVDTQYF TGCGCCAGCAGCTTGTTCCTAGCGGGAGTGGATACGCAGTATTTT
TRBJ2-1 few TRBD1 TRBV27 CASRTGRSGTGGAGEQFF TGTGCCAGCAGAACGGGTCGGTCCGGGACAGGGGGCGCGGGGGAGCAGTTCTTC
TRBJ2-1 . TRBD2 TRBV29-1 CSVEDLASGNAYNEQFF TGCAGCGTTGAAGATCTTGCTAGCGGGAACGCCTACAATGAGCAGTTCTTC
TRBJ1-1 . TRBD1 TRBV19 CASRGQGVTEAFF TGTGCCAGTAGGGGACAGGGGGTCACTGAAGCTTTCTTT
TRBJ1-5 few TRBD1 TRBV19 CASTGQGNQPQHF TGTGCCTCGACGGGACAGGGCAATCAGCCCCAGCATTTT
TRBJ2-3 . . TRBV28 CASSLIGGSDTQYF TGTGCCAGCAGTTTAATCGGGGGATCAGATACGCAGTATTTT
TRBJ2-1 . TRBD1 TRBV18 CASSPDRGGYNEQFF TGTGCCAGCTCACCGGACAGGGGGGGATACAATGAGCAGTTCTTC
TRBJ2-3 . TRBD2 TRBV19 CASRLRTSGIKTDTQYF TGTGCCAGTAGGCTGAGGACTAGCGGGATAAAGACAGATACGCAGTATTTT
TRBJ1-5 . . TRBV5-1 CASSLEGISNQPQHF TGCGCCAGCAGCTTGGAGGGGATAAGCAATCAGCCCCAGCATTTT
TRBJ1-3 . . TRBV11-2 CASSLGWATVGHSGNTIYF TGTGCCAGCAGCTTAGGATGGGCGACAGTCGGACACTCTGGAAACACCATATATTTT
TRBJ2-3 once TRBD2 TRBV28 CASSSPSAGGVTDTQYF TGTGCCAGCAGTTCCCCTTCGGCGGGAGGAGTGACAGATACGCAGTATTTT
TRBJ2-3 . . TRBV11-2 CASSLEPLAGGGLTDTQYF TGTGCCAGCAGCTTAGAACCTCTCGCGGGTGGGGGACTCACAGATACGCAGTATTTT
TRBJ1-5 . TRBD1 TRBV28 CASSTGQGYSNQPQHF TGTGCCAGCAGTACCGGACAGGGATATAGCAATCAGCCCCAGCATTTT
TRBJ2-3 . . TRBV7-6 CASSDHVVDTQYF TGTGCCAGCAGCGATCACGTAGTAGATACGCAGTATTTT
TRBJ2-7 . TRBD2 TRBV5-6 CASSLALLAGGPYEQYF TGTGCCAGCAGCTTGGCCCTACTAGCGGGAGGGCCGTACGAGCAGTACTTC
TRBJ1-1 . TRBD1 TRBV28 CASSWDRGMNTEAFF TGTGCCAGCAGTTGGGACAGGGGTATGAACACTGAAGCTTTCTTT
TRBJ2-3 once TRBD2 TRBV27 CASSLSTNLGLAGGSDTQYF TGTGCCAGCAGTTTATCGACGAACCTAGGGCTAGCGGGAGGAAGCGATACGCAGTATTTT
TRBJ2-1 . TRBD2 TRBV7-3 CASSLWTGGSPDEQFF TGTGCCAGCAGCTTATGGACGGGCGGGAGTCCGGATGAGCAGTTCTTC
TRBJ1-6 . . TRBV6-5 CASSYVGADNSPLHF TGTGCCAGCAGTTACGTGGGGGCCGATAATTCACCCCTCCACTTT
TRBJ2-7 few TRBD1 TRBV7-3 CASGQGDEQYF TGTGCCAGCGGACAGGGGGACGAGCAGTACTTC
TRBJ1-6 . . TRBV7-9 CASSSDRNYNSPLHF TGTGCCAGCAGTTCCGACAGGAACTATAATTCACCCCTCCACTTT
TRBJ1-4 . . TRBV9 CASSVAAGAPNEKLFF TGTGCCAGCAGCGTAGCGGCAGGGGCCCCAAATGAAAAACTGTTTTTT
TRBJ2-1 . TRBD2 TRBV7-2 CASSFGRANNEQFF TGTGCCAGCAGCTTCGGGAGGGCCAACAATGAGCAGTTCTTC
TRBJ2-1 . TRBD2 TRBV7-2 CASSLSGTYNEQFF TGTGCCAGCAGCCTTAGCGGGACCTACAATGAGCAGTTCTTC
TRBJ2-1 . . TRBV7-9 CASSLSGVAYNEQFF TGTGCCAGCAGCTTATCAGGGGTGGCCTACAATGAGCAGTTCTTC
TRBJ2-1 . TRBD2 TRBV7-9 CASSSTSGRTNEQFF TGTGCCAGCAGCTCGACTAGCGGACGCACCAATGAGCAGTTCTTC
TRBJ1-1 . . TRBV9 CASSVAGENTEAFF TGTGCCAGCAGCGTAGCAGGGGAGAACACTGAAGCTTTCTTT
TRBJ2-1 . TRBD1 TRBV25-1 CASRRVGTGPYNEQFF TGTGCCAGCAGGCGGGTCGGGACAGGACCCTACAATGAGCAGTTCTTC
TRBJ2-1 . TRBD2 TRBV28 CASSPLAGVLLF TGTGCCAGCAGTCCCCTAGCGGGAGTCTTGCTCTTC
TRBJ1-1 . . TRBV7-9 CASSLTSGRDTEAFF TGTGCCAGCAGCTTAACGAGTGGTCGAGACACTGAAGCTTTCTTT
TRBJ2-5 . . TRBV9 CASSEYSGGQETQYF TGTGCCAGCAGCGAATATAGTGGGGGGCAAGAGACCCAGTACTTC
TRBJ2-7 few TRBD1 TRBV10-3 CAITDRAKGQVPYEQYF TGTGCCATCACCGATCGGGCAAAGGGACAGGTCCCCTACGAGCAGTACTTC
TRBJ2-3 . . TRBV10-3 CAISEQIATTTDTQYF TGTGCCATCAGTGAGCAAATAGCGACAACCACAGATACGCAGTATTTT
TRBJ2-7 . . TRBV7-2 CASSPSPGDEQYF TGTGCCAGCAGCCCGAGCCCTGGAGACGAGCAGTACTTC
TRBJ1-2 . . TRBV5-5 CASSLAGFGYGYTF TGTGCCAGCAGCTTGGCCGGGTTCGGGTATGGCTACACCTTC
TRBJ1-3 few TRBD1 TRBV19 CASRRTGGFGNTIYF TGTGCCAGTAGACGGACAGGGGGCTTTGGAAACACCATATATTTT
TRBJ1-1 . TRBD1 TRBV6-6 CASRLTGEDTEAFF TGTGCCAGCAGGCTGACAGGGGAGGACACTGAAGCTTTCTTT
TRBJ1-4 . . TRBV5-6 CASSENGELAEKLFF TGTGCCAGCAGCGAAAATGGGGAGTTGGCTGAAAAACTGTTTTTT
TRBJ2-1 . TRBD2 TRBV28 CASSSSLGREFF TGTGCCAGCAGTTCCTCACTAGGGAGGGAGTTCTTC
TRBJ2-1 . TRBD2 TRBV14 CASSQVAGGAWQDEQFF TGTGCCAGCAGCCAGGTAGCGGGAGGGGCCTGGCAGGATGAGCAGTTCTTC
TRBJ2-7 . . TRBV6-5 CASSYSKVSTEQYF TGTGCCAGCAGTTACTCGAAAGTCAGTACCGAGCAGTACTTC
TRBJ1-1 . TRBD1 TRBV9 CASSVGSAELRDREAFF TGTGCCAGCAGCGTAGGGTCGGCTGAGTTGAGGGACAGGGAAGCTTTCTTT
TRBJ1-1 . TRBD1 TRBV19 CATGTGVTEAFF TGTGCCACCGGGACAGGGGTGACTGAAGCTTTCTTT
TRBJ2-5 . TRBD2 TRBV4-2 CASSQESSGSGETQYF TGTGCCAGCAGCCAAGAGAGTAGCGGGAGTGGAGAGACCCAGTACTTC
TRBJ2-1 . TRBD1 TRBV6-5 CASTRDSDNEQFF TGTGCCAGCACCAGGGACAGCGACAATGAGCAGTTCTTC
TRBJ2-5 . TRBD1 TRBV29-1 CSVHGQGQETQYF TGCAGCGTCCACGGACAGGGGCAAGAGACCCAGTACTTC
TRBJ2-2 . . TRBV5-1 CASGAARTGELFF TGCGCCAGCGGGGCGGCTCGGACCGGGGAGCTGTTTTTT